This entry lists 26 T cell receptor beta chains sequenced from one sample in a study of T cells in Graves' hyperthyroidism and ophthalmopathy. Researchers amplified the TCR beta CDR3 regions from RNA transcripts. First-round RT-PCR targeting the TCR CDR3 was performed with the HTBI primer set. TCRdb reanalysed the multiplex PCR reads using MiXCR and keeps one entry per CDR3 protein. Of roughly 840,000 distinct CDR3 sequences listed, roughly 40% are singletons. Specimen: blood. The receptors were sampled from a man between 18 and 29 years old with Graves' hyperthyroidism.

On this clonotype: The junction shows a germline mismatch at one end, possibly a read error. This rearrangement joins TRBV24-1 to TRBJ1-5, with D perhaps TRBD1 (6 bases). This CDR3 region has 16 residues. Germline V gives CDR1 KGHDR, CDR2 SFDVKD. The CDR3 spells CASTILGQLRDQPQHF. CDR3 nucleotides: TGCGCCAGCACCATCCTGGGACAATTGCGAGATCAGCCCCAGCATTTT.

The chain combines TRBV7-9 with TRBJ2-2; possible D gene TRBD2, 6 bases. This CDR3 contains 16 residues. Per the germline V gene, CDR1 is SEHNR and CDR2 is FQNEAQ (reference sequence). V lost 5 bases, J lost 4 bases, and 17 bases lay in between. As DNA, the CDR3 is TGTGCCAGCAGCGTCCTCCGGGACTTACCCACCGGGGAGCTGTTTTTT. Amino acids: CASSVLRDLPTGELFF. The whole variable domain, remainder taken from reference TRBV7-9 and TRBJ2-2, is DTGVSQNPRHKITKRGQNVTFRCDPISEHNRLYWYRQTLGQGPEFLTYFQNEAQLEKSRLLSDRFSAERPKGSFSTLEIQRTEQGDSAMYLCASSVLRDLPTGELFFGEGSRLTVL.

V gene TRBV7-8 combines with J gene TRBJ2-7, with 7 nucleotides matching TRBD2. Germline-derived CDR1 and CDR2 are SGHVS and FQNEAQ. J lost 2 bases, V lost 4 bases, and 8 bases had no gene match. This CDR3 contains 15 residues. The CDR3 DNA sequence: TGTGCCAGCAGCTGGGCTAGCGGATATACCTACGAGCAGTACTTC. Translated, it gives CASSWASGYTYEQYF.

This clonotype appeared a few times. The rearrangement joins TRBV24-1 to TRBJ2-7; the match to TRBD1 covers 7 bases. The CDR3 has 16 amino acids. Germline assignment: CDR1 KGHDR and CDR2 SFDVKD. The ends lost 2 bases at V and 2 bases at J; junction bases unmatched: 8. The CDR3 sequence is CATSDSRTGTPYEQYF. As DNA, the CDR3 is TGTGCCACCAGTGATTCACGGACAGGTACCCCCTACGAGCAGTACTTC.

The genes are TRBV7-8 and TRBJ2-6; the D is unclear. Between the trimmed V and J ends, which lost 5 bases and 0 bases, there was a span of 8 bases. This CDR3 contains 15 residues. Germline CDR1 SGHVS, CDR2 FQNEAQ. In nucleotides, the CDR3 is TGTGCCAGCAGCCTCTCTGACTCTGGGGCCAACGTCCTGACTTTC. Translating gives CASSLSDSGANVLTF.

In this sample, this clonotype turned up a few times. Mismatch with germline at one junction end may stem from a read error. The V call is TRBV7-9, the J call TRBJ1-4; D uncertain. The CDR3 has 8 residues. Germline lookup yields CDR1 SEHNR and CDR2 FQNEAQ (reference sequence). CDR3 DNA: TGTGCCAGCAGCTTAGGAGGTTTT. Translated: CASSLGGF.

J is TRBJ2-5 and V is TRBV29-1; no definite D call. The end of the DNA is better explained by TRBJ2-7, so the J call may be wrong. The V gene's germline CDR1 is SQVTM and CDR2 ANQGSEA. The CDR3 is 11 residues long. CDR3 DNA sequence: TGCAGTTACCCCAACTCCTACGAGCAGTACTTC. This gives the protein CSYPNSYEQYF.

This chain connects TRBV20-1 to TRBJ2-5; no firm D call. The V end was cut by 1 base, the J end by 1 base, with 7 bases between. CDR1 and CDR2 from the germline V gene are DFQATT and SNEGSKA (reference sequence). The length of the CDR3 is 13 residues. The CDR3 region is CSARGLVQETQYF. The CDR3 DNA reads as TGCAGTGCTAGAGGGTTGGTCCAAGAGACCCAGTACTTC.

This chain joins TRBV9 and TRBJ2-7; D perhaps matches TRBD2 (6 bases). V was pared by 4 bases and J by 2 bases, with 25 bases between. The CDR3 is 18 residues long. Germline values: CDR1 SGDLS, CDR2 YYNGEE. DNA of the CDR3: TGTGCCAGCAGCCAACTCTATTTAGTGGCTAGCGAGGCCTACGAGCAGTACTTC. Translated, it gives CASSQLYLVASEAYEQYF.

This clonotype was counted a few times. The V call is TRBV9, the J call TRBJ2-7, with D perhaps TRBD2 (6 bases). In germline, CDR1 is SGDLS, CDR2 YYNGEE. Trimming took 0 bases from V and 6 from J, leaving 16 bases between them. This CDR3 spans 15 amino acids. CDR3 sequence: CASSVGGTIGGEQYF. The CDR3 bases are TGTGCCAGCAGCGTAGGCGGGACGATCGGAGGCGAGCAGTACTTC.

The V gene is TRBV20-1, the J gene TRBJ2-7; weak D call: TRBD1 (6 bases). Germline assignment: CDR1 DFQATT and CDR2 SNEGSKA (reference sequence). V lost 7 bases, J lost 3 bases, and 13 bases lay in between. The CDR3 has 12 residues. In nucleotides, the CDR3 is TGCAGTGTTACACACAGGGACTACGAGCAGTACTTC. Translating gives CSVTHRDYEQYF.

This clonotype came up a few times. This sequence joins TRBV5-1 and TRBJ2-7, with 9 bases identical to TRBD1. The ends lost 0 bases at V and 7 bases at J; junction bases unmatched: 8. Germline values: CDR1 SGHRS, CDR2 YFSETQ. This CDR3 is 15 amino acids long. This CDR3 reads CASSLVGQGAREQYF. The CDR3 DNA reads TGCGCCAGCAGCTTGGTGGGACAGGGAGCCAGGGAGCAGTACTTC.

A note on this clonotype: A much larger clone is a single base away; this may be a read error. Lacking the conserved final phenylalanine or tryptophan, this CDR3 likely reflects a read error. The J gene is TRBJ2-7, the V gene TRBV7-8; D ambiguous. Per the germline V gene, CDR1 is SGHVS and CDR2 is FQNEAQ. CDR3 size: 13 residues. Trimming removed 3 bases at V and 1 base at J, with 7 bases between. The CDR3 loop is CASSFARSYEQYL. In DNA form, the CDR3 reads TGTGCCAGCAGCTTTGCCCGGTCCTACGAGCAGTACCTC.

V gene TRBV6-1 combines with J gene TRBJ2-5; D may match TRBD1 or TRBD2 (5 bases each). This CDR3 spans 14 amino acids. Germline assignment: CDR1 MNHNS and CDR2 SASEGT. Trimming cost V 10 bases and J 2 bases, with 17 bases left between them. The CDR3, as DNA: TGTGCCATCAAGGCACGGGGCCAGCAAGAGACCCAGTACTTC. Its translation: CAIKARGQQETQYF.

The V call is TRBV2, the J call TRBJ1-2; TRBD1 aligns across 8 bases. CDR1 is SNHLY, CDR2 FYNNEI, per germline. V was pared by 3 bases and J by 8 bases, with 8 bases of the junction left unmatched. The CDR3 is 14 residues long. The CDR3 coding sequence is TGTGCCAGCAGTGAGGCCGACAGGGGAAGGGGCTACACCTTC. Amino acid sequence: CASSEADRGRGYTF.

V usage is TRBV4-1 and J usage is TRBJ1-2; D remains unclear. The CDR3 sequence is 14 residues long. Germline V gene sequence: CDR1 MGHRA, CDR2 YSYEKL. Trimming stripped 3 bases from V and 8 bases from J, with 16 bases between. The CDR3 region is CASSQRTTFGGYTF. In DNA form, the CDR3 reads TGCGCCAGCAGCCAGCGGACGACGTTTGGGGGCTACACCTTC.

The sample holds a few counts of this clonotype. The chain couples TRBV29-1 to TRBJ2-7; 7 bases agree with TRBD1. CDR1 and CDR2 from the germline V gene are SQVTM and ANQGSEA. The CDR3 has 11 amino acids. V was clipped by 7 bases and J by 3 bases; unmatched bases: 3. The chain's CDR3 is CSGQGLYEQYF. DNA for the CDR3: TGCAGCGGACAGGGTCTCTACGAGCAGTACTTC.

V usage is TRBV6-2 or TRBV6-3 and J usage is TRBJ1-1, with TRBD1 matching 11 bases. The CDR3 has 16 amino acids. CDR1 is MNHEY, CDR2 SVGEGT, per germline. After removal of 6 bases from V and 4 bases from J, the junction contained 10 bases not matched to a gene. CDR3 coding DNA: TGTGCCAGCAGGGGACAGGGGGACCTATTGAGCACTGAAGCTTTCTTT. This codes for CASRGQGDLLSTEAFF.

This clonotype was seen at least ten times. The chain links TRBV29-1 to TRBJ1-2, with TRBD1 as a possible D gene (5 bases). The V end lost 5 bases, the J end lost 2 bases, and 9 bases lay between the germline ends. Per the germline V gene, CDR1 is SQVTM and CDR2 is ANQGSEA. The CDR3 spans 12 residues. In nucleotides, the CDR3 is TGCAGCGTTTACAGGTGGAACTATGGCTACACCTTC. This translates into CSVYRWNYGYTF.

At least ten counts were recorded for this clonotype. This chain connects TRBV2 to TRBJ2-7; D possibly corresponds to TRBD2 (6 bases). Between the trimmed V and J ends, which lost 8 bases and 7 bases, there was a span of 15 bases. The CDR3 runs 12 residues. The germline V gene has CDR1 SNHLY and CDR2 FYNNEI. The CDR3 DNA is TGTGCCAGCGGGACTTACCGGGGGGAGCAGTACTTC. Amino acid sequence: CASGTYRGEQYF.

The CDR3 DNA reads TGTGCCAGTAGGACAGGGGAGCGGGGGAACACCGGGGAGCTGTTTTTT. Protein product: CASRTGERGNTGELFF. V is TRBV19 and J is TRBJ2-2, with TRBD1 as a possible D gene (8 bases). Germline loops: CDR1 LNHDA, CDR2 SQIVND (reference sequence). V was cut by 6 bases and J by 1 base, with 15 bases left in between. CDR3 length equals 16 residues.

Worth noting for this clonotype: A read error may explain this, as a much larger clone is one base away. This sequence joins TRBV9 and TRBJ1-1; D gene uncertain. The V end lost 5 bases, the J end lost 0 bases, and 11 bases lay between the germline ends. The CDR3 consists of 14 residues. Per germline, CDR1 SGDLS and CDR2 YYNGEE. The CDR3 DNA sequence: TGTGCCAGCAGAGCCGGACGGATGAACACTGAAGCTTTCTTT. Its protein product is CASRAGRMNTEAFF.

This clonotype has more than one count but fewer than ten. In nucleotides, the CDR3 is TGTGCCAGCAGCGTTAGCCCCCAGGGAGGTACCGGGGAGCTGTTTTTT. Translated, it gives CASSVSPQGGTGELFF. The gene calls are TRBV9 and TRBJ2-2; TRBD2 might be the D (6 bases). Germline CDR1 SGDLS, CDR2 YYNGEE. This CDR3 spans 16 amino acids. V gave up 2 bases and J gave up 5 bases, with 16 bases separating them.

This clonotype was found a few times. CDR3 sequence reads: CASSNSDRGRTQPQHF. In DNA form, the CDR3 reads TGTGCCAGCAGTAATTCCGACAGGGGGCGGACACAGCCCCAGCATTTT. This chain links TRBV6-5 with TRBJ1-5, with 10 bases matching TRBD1. Germline V gene data show CDR1 as MNHEY and CDR2 as SVGAGI. Trimming at V came to 5 bases and at J to 7 bases, leaving 11 bases not matched to a gene. The CDR3 covers 16 residues.

The chain joins TRBV20-1 to TRBJ1-3; 10 bases agree with TRBD1. This CDR3 is built from 16 residues. Germline assignment: CDR1 DFQATT and CDR2 SNEGSKA (reference sequence). Losses at the gene ends were 6 bases for V and 0 bases for J; bases not matched to a gene: 8. The CDR3 protein is CSAYRDRGRSGNTIYF. The CDR3 nucleotides are TGCAGTGCGTATCGGGACAGGGGCCGCTCTGGAAACACCATATATTTT.

Remarks on this clonotype: The junction shows a germline mismatch at one end, possibly a read error. The chain is built from TRBV11-2 and TRBJ1-2; 7 nucleotides match TRBD1. The CDR3 runs 15 residues. Per the germline V gene, CDR1 is SGHAT and CDR2 is FQNNGV. CDR3 sequence reads: CTSSLVTGTNYGYTF. CDR3 DNA sequence: TGTACCAGCAGCTTGGTGACAGGGACTAACTATGGCTACACCTTC.